This is a list of T cell receptor beta chains from one sample in a study of beta chain features in type 1 diabetes. Produced via immunoSEQ multiplex PCR; TCRdb's table is partial and in-frame only. The data contain around 250,000 clones, approximately 15% of them singletons. Input material: naive CD4+ T cells from blood. The receptors shown here come from a young man with type 1 diabetes. CDR3s include the opening cysteine and the closing phenylalanine or tryptophan. The D gene is left open where the match is weak.

TRBD1	TRBV11-3	TRBJ2-1	CASSRRPGQGAHEQFF
TRBD1	TRBV9	TRBJ1-1	CASSPRQGRDTEAFF
.	TRBV5-1	TRBJ2-1	CASSLGGGIQFF
TRBD1	TRBV5-6	TRBJ1-1	CASSRVDRGATEAFF
TRBD1	TRBV5-1	TRBJ2-7	CATAVRDRGSEQYF
.	TRBV13	TRBJ2-1	CASRSGQSYNEQFF
TRBD2	TRBV29-1	TRBJ2-6	CSVEGGGPNVLTF
TRBD2	TRBV15	TRBJ2-1	CATSRPPAGAYNEQFF
.	TRBV11-2	TRBJ2-4	CASSVQGALAKNIQYF
.	TRBV6-1	TRBJ1-5	CASSDTAPNQPQHF
TRBD2	TRBV28	TRBJ2-3	CASSPPGGGADTQYF
TRBD2	TRBV5-4	TRBJ2-1	CASTTRGYNEQFF
TRBD1	TRBV7-2	TRBJ2-5	CASSYGTGIAQETQYF
.	TRBV5-1	TRBJ2-2	CASSLDSTNTGELFF
.	TRBV29-1	TRBJ2-5	CSVGLTAPKATQYF
.	TRBV28	TRBJ1-2	CASRGAAGDWTF
.	TRBV4-1	TRBJ1-2	CASSQNPGHTTVGYTF
.	TRBV30	TRBJ2-3	CAWSATAQYF
TRBD1	TRBV5-1	TRBJ2-7	CASSPDRGQYEQYF
TRBD2	TRBV4-1	TRBJ2-2	CASREAGHTGELFF
TRBD2	TRBV11-2	TRBJ2-1	CASSQGLADNEQFF
TRBD1	TRBV5-4	TRBJ1-2	CASSLGARQGGYGYTF
TRBD1	TRBV10-2	TRBJ2-3	CAITGTGGKDTQYF
TRBD2	TRBV2	TRBJ2-5	CASSETSGYRETQYF
.	TRBV4-1	TRBJ2-5	CASSPSRGGVGETQYF
TRBD2	TRBV7-9	TRBJ2-3	CASSLVMRLAGTSTDTQYF
TRBD1	TRBV11-2	TRBJ1-6	CASSSHRGRSYNSPLHF
.	TRBV2	TRBJ2-3	CASRGGTDTQYF
TRBD2	TRBV30	TRBJ2-3	CAWKRAGPLDTQYF
.	TRBV9	TRBJ2-7	CASSVTGLSSYEQYF
.	TRBV6-5	TRBJ1-3	CASSYGGNSGNTIYF
TRBD1	TRBV30	TRBJ1-4	CAWSDPRDRREKLFF
TRBD1	TRBV5-1	TRBJ2-5	CASSGQVQETQYF
TRBD2	TRBV18	TRBJ2-2	CASSPSRGSGELFF
.	TRBV6-4	TRBJ2-1	CASSVRSEGNEQFF
.	TRBV7-9	TRBJ1-2	CASSRAGGYGYTF
.	TRBV10-3	TRBJ2-5	CATLGGFGETQYF
.	TRBV2	TRBJ1-2	CASSEVYRGCTF
.	TRBV2	TRBJ1-1	CASTRGSGTEAFF
TRBD1	TRBV7-2	TRBJ1-1	CASSLDGGTVKAFF
TRBD1	TRBV28	TRBJ1-2	CASNRDRVDYGYTF
.	TRBV14	TRBJ1-2	CASSQQAGGYTF
.	TRBV7-2	TRBJ1-5	CASSVDRAKNQPQHF
.	TRBV6-6	TRBJ1-2	CASSYSVGSRGGYTF
TRBD2	TRBV10-3	TRBJ2-1	CAISGLAGVTDEQFF
.	TRBV10-3	TRBJ2-5	CAISLARRETQYF